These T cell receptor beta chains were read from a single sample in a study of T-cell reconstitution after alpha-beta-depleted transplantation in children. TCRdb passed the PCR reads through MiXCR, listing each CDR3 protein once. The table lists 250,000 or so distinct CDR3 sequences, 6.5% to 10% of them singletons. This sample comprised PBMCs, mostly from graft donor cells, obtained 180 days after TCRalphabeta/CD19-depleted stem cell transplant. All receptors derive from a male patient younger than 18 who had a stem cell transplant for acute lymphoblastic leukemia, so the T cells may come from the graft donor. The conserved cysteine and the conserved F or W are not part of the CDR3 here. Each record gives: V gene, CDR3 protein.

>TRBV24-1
ATRRGLGYNEQF
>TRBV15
ATSIPRVKDLHEQY
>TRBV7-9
ASSWGNGNQPQH
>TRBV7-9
ASSQGQVNEKLF
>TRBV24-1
ATSDPQSGQPQH
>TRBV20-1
SASGGGNQPQH
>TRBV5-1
ASSFRPGASTDTQY
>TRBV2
ASTPWGQDTQY
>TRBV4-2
ASSQEKRGYYEQY
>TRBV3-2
ASSQEGSTAFNYGYT
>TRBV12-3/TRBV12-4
ASSLGPGNQPQH
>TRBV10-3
AISESSSGSRRYSTDTQY
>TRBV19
ASNGLAGREQF
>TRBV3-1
ASSQDRGGETQY
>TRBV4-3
ASSQEMARAFSGNTIY
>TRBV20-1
SARPYDRALYEQY
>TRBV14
ASSQDVRANTEAF
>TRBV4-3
ASSPPRQGVLPTGELF
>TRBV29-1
SVAGTYPYEQY
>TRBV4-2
ASSQVQGRGETQY
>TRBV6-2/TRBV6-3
ASSYRPAQNTEAF
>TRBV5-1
ASSLASPHHNEQF
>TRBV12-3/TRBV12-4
ASRKRTFYEQY
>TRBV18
ASSAWGLGGTGTEAF
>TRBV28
ASSLGARGREEQY
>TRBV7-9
ASSPDRLLAKNIQY
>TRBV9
ASSVAPSPLSGAGELF
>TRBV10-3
AISEVTGNDGYT
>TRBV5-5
ASSWGMNSPLH
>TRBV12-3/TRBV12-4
ASSLHGAF
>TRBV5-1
ASSLPRDHHYEQY
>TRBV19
ASSPRGNEGGEQY
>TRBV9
ASSDLTGDNEQF
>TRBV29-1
SVDLGASSYNEQF